This T cell receptor beta chain was sequenced in a study of T cell changes during pregnancy in multiple sclerosis. Using immunoSEQ multiplex PCR, the repertoire was profiled, and TCRdb retains in-frame clones only, with some absent. The table records under 50,000 clones, around 95% of them present only once. Unmatched junction bases numbered 10, after V lost 4 bases and J lost 4 bases. Germline values: CDR1 MNHEY, CDR2 SMNVEV (reference sequence). This CDR3 is built from 17 residues. The clonotype originates from a female donor with multiple sclerosis, enrolled in a pregnancy study. J is TRBJ2-1 and V is TRBV27; 10 positions agree with TRBD2. Sequenced here: CD8+ T cells from peripheral blood mononuclear cells, sampled after pregnancy. The CDR3 sequence: CASSSPLAGDGYNEQFF. In DNA form, the CDR3 reads TGTGCCAGCAGTTCCCCTCTAGCGGGAGATGGGTACAATGAGCAGTTCTTC.